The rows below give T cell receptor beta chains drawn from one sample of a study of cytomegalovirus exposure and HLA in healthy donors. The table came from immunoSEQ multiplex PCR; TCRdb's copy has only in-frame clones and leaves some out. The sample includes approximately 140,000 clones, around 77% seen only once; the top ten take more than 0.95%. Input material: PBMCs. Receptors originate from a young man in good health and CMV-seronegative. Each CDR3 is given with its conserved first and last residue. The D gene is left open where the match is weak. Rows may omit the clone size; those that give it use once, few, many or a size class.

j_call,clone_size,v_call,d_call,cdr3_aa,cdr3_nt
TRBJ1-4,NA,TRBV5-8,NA,CASSLSDSDEKLFF,TGTGCCAGCAGCTTGAGTGACAGCGATGAAAAACTGTTTTTT
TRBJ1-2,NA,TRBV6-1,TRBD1,CASSEYRGQGAKGEGYTF,TGTGCCAGCAGTGAGTATCGCGGCCAGGGGGCGAAAGGAGAAGGCTACACCTTC
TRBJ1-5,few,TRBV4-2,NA,CASSQEARQDQPQHF,TGTGCCAGCAGCCAAGAAGCCAGGCAGGATCAGCCCCAGCATTTT
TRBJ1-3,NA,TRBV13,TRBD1,CASSSGTGVGNTIYF,TGTGCCAGCAGCTCCGGGACAGGGGTTGGAAACACCATATATTTT
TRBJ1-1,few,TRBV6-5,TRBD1,CASSYSDRLNTEAFF,TGTGCCAGCAGTTACTCGGACAGGCTGAACACTGAAGCTTTCTTT
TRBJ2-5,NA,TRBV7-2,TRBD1,CASSFQGDRETQYF,TGTGCCAGCAGCTTTCAGGGGGATAGGGAGACCCAGTACTTC
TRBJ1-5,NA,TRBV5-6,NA,CASSLGVAGSQPQHF,TGTGCCAGCAGCTTGGGGGTCGCGGGTTCTCAGCCCCAGCATTTT
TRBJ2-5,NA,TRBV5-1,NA,CASSLGGLQTQYF,TGCGCCAGCAGCTTGGGAGGGTTACAGACCCAGTACTTC
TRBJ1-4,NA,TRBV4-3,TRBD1,CASSRSGGYEKLFF,TGCGCCAGCAGCCGTTCAGGGGGCTATGAAAAACTGTTTTTT
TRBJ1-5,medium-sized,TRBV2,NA,CASRIPGVGQPQHF,TGTGCCAGCAGGATCCCAGGGGTAGGTCAGCCCCAGCATTTT
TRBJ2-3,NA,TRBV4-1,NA,CASSPGTQSGTDTQYF,TGCGCCAGCAGCCCGGGGACTCAAAGCGGCACAGATACGCAGTATTTT
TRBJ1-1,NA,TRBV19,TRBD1,CASSWDRGRRTNTEAFF,TGTGCCAGTAGTTGGGACAGGGGGCGCCGGACGAACACTGAAGCTTTCTTT
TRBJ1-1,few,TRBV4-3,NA,CASSQDRGVRGGNTEAFF,TGCGCCAGCAGCCAAGATCGGGGGGTCAGGGGAGGGAACACTGAAGCTTTCTTT
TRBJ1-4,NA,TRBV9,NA,CASSVEGVPEKLFF,TGTGCCAGCAGCGTCGAGGGAGTGCCGGAAAAACTGTTTTTT
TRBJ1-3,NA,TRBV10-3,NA,CATRTHEGNTIYF,TGTGCCACGCGGACACATGAAGGAAACACCATATATTTT
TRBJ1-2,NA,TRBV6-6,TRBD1,CASSYPTGDGYTF,TGTGCCAGCAGTTACCCCACAGGGGACGGCTACACCTTC
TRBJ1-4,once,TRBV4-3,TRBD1,CASSRSTGQGDEKLFF,TGCGCCAGCAGCCGCTCGACGGGACAGGGTGATGAAAAACTGTTTTTT
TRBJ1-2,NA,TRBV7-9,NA,CASSLSFPYGYGYTF,TGTGCCAGCAGCTTAAGTTTTCCTTACGGCTATGGCTACACCTTC
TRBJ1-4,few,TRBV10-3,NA,CAIGQGKEKLFF,TGTGCCATCGGCCAGGGTAAAGAAAAACTGTTTTTT
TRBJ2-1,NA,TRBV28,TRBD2,CASSFQAGANEQFF,TGTGCCAGCAGTTTCCAAGCGGGGGCTAATGAGCAGTTCTTC
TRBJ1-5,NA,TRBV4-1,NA,CASSQDGGNHQPQHF,TGCGCCAGCAGCCAAGATGGCGGGAATCATCAGCCCCAGCATTTT
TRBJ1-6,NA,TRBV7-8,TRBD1,CASSLAGQGAYNSPLHF,TGTGCCAGCAGCTTAGCAGGACAGGGCGCCTATAATTCACCCCTCCACTTT
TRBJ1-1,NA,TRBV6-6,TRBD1,CASSYGTGLNTEAFF,TGTGCCAGCAGTTATGGGACAGGGTTGAACACTGAAGCTTTCTTT
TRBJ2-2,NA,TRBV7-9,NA,CASSSAQLIVNTGELFF,TGTGCCAGCAGCTCCGCTCAGTTAATTGTGAACACCGGGGAGCTGTTTTTT
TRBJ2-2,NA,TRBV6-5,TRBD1,CASRKTGDTGELFF,TGTGCCAGCAGAAAAACAGGGGACACCGGGGAGCTGTTTTTT
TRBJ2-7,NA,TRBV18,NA,CASSLARREQYF,TGTGCCAGCTCACTGGCGCGGCGGGAGCAGTACTTC
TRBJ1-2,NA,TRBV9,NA,CASSTGTHYGYTF,TGTGCCAGCAGCACGGGGACTCACTATGGCTACACCTTC
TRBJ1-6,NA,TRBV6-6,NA,CASSPIGGLRSPLHF,TGTGCCAGCAGCCCCATAGGTGGGCTGAGATCACCCCTCCACTTT
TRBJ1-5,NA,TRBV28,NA,CASSRPSWQGQPQHF,TGTGCCAGCAGTCGACCATCTTGGCAGGGCCAGCCCCAGCATTTT
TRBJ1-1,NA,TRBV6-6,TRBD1,CASRTGSEAFF,TGTGCCAGCAGGACAGGGTCCGAAGCTTTCTTT
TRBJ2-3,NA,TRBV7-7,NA,CASSRTGADTQYF,TGTGCTAGCAGCAGGACTGGGGCAGATACGCAGTATTTT
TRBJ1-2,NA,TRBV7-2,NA,CASSLVLGYQSSGYTF,TGTGCCAGCAGCTTAGTCCTGGGCTATCAGAGTTCTGGCTACACCTTC
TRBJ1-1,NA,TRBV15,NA,CATSRGDTNPLNTEAFF,TGTGCCACCAGCAGAGGGGACACCAACCCCTTGAACACTGAAGCTTTCTTT
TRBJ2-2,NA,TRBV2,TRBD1,CASSMDRANTGELFF,TGTGCCAGCAGTATGGACAGGGCTAACACCGGGGAGCTGTTTTTT
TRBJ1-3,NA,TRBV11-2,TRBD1,CASRRETGAGNTIYF,TGTGCCAGCAGGCGGGAAACAGGGGCTGGAAACACCATATATTTT
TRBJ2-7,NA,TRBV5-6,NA,CASELGHRTTYEQYF,TGTGCCAGTGAGCTAGGGCACAGGACGACCTACGAGCAGTACTTC
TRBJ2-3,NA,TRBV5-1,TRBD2,CASSEPLGLAGTTDTQYF,TGCGCCAGCAGCGAACCCCTGGGACTAGCGGGGACCACAGATACGCAGTATTTT
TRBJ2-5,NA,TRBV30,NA,CAWSAEKTGYQETQYF,TGTGCCTGGAGTGCTGAGAAAACAGGGTACCAAGAGACCCAGTACTTC
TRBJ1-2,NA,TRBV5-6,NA,CASSWGDRSYGYTF,TGTGCCAGCAGCTGGGGTGACAGATCCTATGGCTACACCTTC
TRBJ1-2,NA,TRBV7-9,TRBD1,CASEKTGWAYGYTF,TGTGCCAGCGAAAAGACAGGGTGGGCCTATGGCTACACCTTC
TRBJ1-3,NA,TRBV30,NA,CAWSGGNTIYF,TGTGCCTGGAGCGGGGGAAACACCATATATTTT
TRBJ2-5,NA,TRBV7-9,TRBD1,CASSGGTGGQETQYF,TGTGCCAGCAGCGGAGGGACAGGGGGCCAAGAGACCCAGTACTTC
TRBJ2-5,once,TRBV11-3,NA,CASSLGGGSETQYF,TGTGCCAGCAGCTTAGGAGGAGGGAGCGAGACCCAGTACTTC
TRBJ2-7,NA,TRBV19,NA,CASSIGPGRHYEQYF,TGTGCCAGTAGTATAGGGCCTGGCCGACACTACGAGCAGTACTTC
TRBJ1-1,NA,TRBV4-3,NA,CASSQTTGTEAFF,TGCGCCAGCAGCCAAACGACAGGTACTGAAGCTTTCTTT
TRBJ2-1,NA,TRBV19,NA,CASSIARLGDNEQFF,TGTGCCAGTAGTATTGCGAGACTCGGGGACAATGAGCAGTTCTTC
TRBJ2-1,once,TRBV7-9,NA,CASSQGSYNEQFF,TGTGCCAGCAGCCAAGGGAGTTACAATGAGCAGTTCTTC
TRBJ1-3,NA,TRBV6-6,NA,CASSQQPGHRKCTIYF,TGTGCCAGCAGTCAACAGCCGGGACACAGGAAGTGCACCATATATTTT
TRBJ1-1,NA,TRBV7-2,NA,CASSREARGTEAFF,TGTGCCAGCAGCCGGGAGGCCAGGGGCACTGAAGCTTTCTTT
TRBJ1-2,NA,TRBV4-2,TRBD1,CASSPSGTGVNIRGYTF,TGTGCCAGCAGCCCCTCTGGGACAGGGGTGAATATTCGGGGCTACACCTTC
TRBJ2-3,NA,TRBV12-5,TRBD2,CASGLGLLAGTSTDTQYF,TGTGCTAGTGGTTTAGGGCTCCTAGCGGGGACTAGCACAGATACGCAGTATTTT
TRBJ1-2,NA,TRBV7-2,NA,CASSFKTGTNYGYTF,TGTGCCAGCAGCTTCAAGACAGGAACAAACTATGGCTACACCTTC
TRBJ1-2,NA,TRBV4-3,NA,CASSQDGQGWGYTF,TGCGCCAGCAGCCAAGATGGGCAGGGATGGGGCTACACCTTC
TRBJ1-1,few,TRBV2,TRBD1,CASRYGQGATEAFF,TGTGCCAGCAGATACGGACAGGGGGCTACTGAAGCTTTCTTT
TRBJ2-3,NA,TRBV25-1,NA,CASSVPNRGHWEVDTQYF,TGTGCCAGCAGTGTTCCCAACCGTGGGCATTGGGAGGTAGATACGCAGTATTTT
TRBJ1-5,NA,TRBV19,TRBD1,CASSIIQGNQPQHF,TGTGCCAGTAGTATAATACAGGGGAATCAGCCCCAGCATTTT
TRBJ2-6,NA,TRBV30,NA,CASYRWAPGANVLTF,TGTGCCTCATATCGCTGGGCTCCTGGGGCCAACGTCCTGACTTTC